Listed here are 22 T cell receptor beta chains from one sample, sequenced in a study of shared clonotypes between healthy human individuals (TCRdb year 2020). The method behind the library was the immunoSEQ multiplex PCR assay. This is the immuneACCESS table as TCRdb keeps it, with only in-frame sequences that have V and J called. A part of the clones is gone; compared with another copy, unresolved V genes explain less than half, and the rest is unexplained. The sample profile shows about 580,000 clones; nearly 98% of them were found once. Of the sample, approximately 0.33% is held by the ten largest clones. CD8 naive samples consisted of CD45RO-negative cells that were positively selected for CCR7, yielding a CD45RA+CCR7+ population without TemRA cells. Material for sequencing was naive CD8+ T cells sorted from blood. The cell subset or site label here, explained by the study, means: CD45RA+CCR7+. The receptor set was obtained from a man in his thirties or forties in good health.

This CDR3 reads CSVEIDRTLYGYTF. CDR3 coding DNA: TGCAGCGTTGAAATCGACAGGACCCTCTATGGCTACACCTTC. This rearrangement joins TRBV29-1 to TRBJ1-2; possibly TRBD1 for D (6 bases). The CDR3 is 14 amino acids. Germline lookup yields CDR1 SQVTM and CDR2 ANQGSEA. Between the trimmed V and J ends, which lost 2 bases and 4 bases, there was a span of 14 bases.

The V gene is TRBV29-1, the J gene TRBJ2-2; the match to TRBD1 covers 8 bases. V dropped 4 bases and J dropped 6; count of bases not matched to a gene: 7. This CDR3 is 14 amino acids long. The germline gives CDR1 SQVTM, CDR2 ANQGSEA. In DNA, the CDR3 is TGCAGCGTTGTGGACAGGGACAAGGCCGGGGAGCTGTTTTTT. Translation gives CSVVDRDKAGELFF.

The chain joins TRBV7-9 to TRBJ1-2, with 8 bases identical to TRBD1. The V segment lost 1 base and the J segment 8 bases; nucleotides outside the gene matches: 9. Germline V gives CDR1 SEHNR, CDR2 FQNEAQ (reference sequence). This CDR3 is built from 15 residues. In DNA, the CDR3 is TGTGCCAGCAGCTTAGGGACAGGGTATCGTGACGGCTACACCTTC. Translated: CASSLGTGYRDGYTF.

In this sample, this clone turned up once. Written as DNA, the CDR3 is TGTGCCAGCAGCTTAGAACTAGCGGGAGATCGGGAGCAGTTCTTC. This translates into CASSLELAGDREQFF. The chain combines TRBV13 with TRBJ2-1; 11 bases map to TRBD2. CDR1 is PRHDT, CDR2 FYEKMQ, per germline (reference sequence). This CDR3 has 15 amino acids. With 1 base clipped from V and 10 bases from J, the junction kept 6 bases outside the gene matches. Supplemented by reference TRBV13 and TRBJ2-1, the full variable domain reads AAGVIQSPRHLIKEKRETATLKCYPIPRHDTVYWYQQGPGQDPQFLISFYEKMQSDKGSIPDRFSAQQFSDYHSELNMSSLELGDSALYFCASSLELAGDREQFFGPGTRLTVL.

The chain uses TRBV2 and TRBJ2-7; D uncertain. This CDR3 has 12 amino acids. Between the trimmed V and J ends, which lost 8 bases and 5 bases, there was a span of 13 bases. The V gene's germline CDR1 is SNHLY and CDR2 FYNNEI. CDR3 sequence (DNA): TGTGCCAGCCGTCCCGCGGTGGACGAGCAGTACTTC. This sequence encodes CASRPAVDEQYF. Full variable domain (remainder filled in from reference TRBV2 and TRBJ2-7): EPEVTQTPSHQVTQMGQEVILRCVPISNHLYFYWYRQILGQKVEFLVSFYNNEISEKSEIFDDQFSVERPDGSNFTLKIRSTKLEDSAMYFCASRPAVDEQYFGPGTRLTVT.

This chain connects TRBV9 to TRBJ2-3; D is possibly TRBD1 (6 bases). CDR1 is SGDLS, CDR2 YYNGEE, per germline. The CDR3 runs 15 residues. V was cut by 4 bases and J by 2 bases, with 14 bases left in between. CDR3 bases: TGTGCCAGCAGCACTTGGGGGCAAACCACAGATACGCAGTATTTT. Translation: CASSTWGQTTDTQYF.

Regarding this clone: Other DNA sequences in the sample encode the same CDR3. This sequence joins TRBV2 and TRBJ1-1; 8 nucleotides line up with TRBD1. Trimming took 6 bases from V and 4 from J; bases not matched to a gene: 4. CDR1 SNHLY and CDR2 FYNNEI come from the germline V gene. This CDR3 is 13 amino acids long. The chain's CDR3 is CASSPDRGTEAFF. CDR3 nucleotide sequence: TGTGCCAGCAGCCCAGACAGGGGCACTGAAGCTTTCTTT.

This sequence joins TRBV27 and TRBJ2-7, with D uncertain. Looked up from germline, CDR1 is MNHEY and CDR2 is SMNVEV (reference sequence). The CDR3 consists of 14 residues. Trimming pared 5 bases from V and 2 bases from J, leaving 13 bases between. The CDR3 here is CASSLGRPPYEQYF. CDR3 DNA: TGTGCCAGCAGTCTCGGACGGCCACCCTACGAGCAGTACTTC.

This clone was seen only once. J is TRBJ2-7 and V is TRBV10-3; D is unclear. The CDR3 has 8 residues. The germline V gene has CDR1 ENHRY and CDR2 SYGVKD. V lost 7 bases and J 12 bases, leaving 7 bases between the germline ends. The DNA for the CDR3 is TGTGCCATCACCCTTCGGTACTTC. Amino acids: CAITLRYF.

In this sample, this clone turned up once. The chain links TRBV5-3 to TRBJ2-5; TRBD2 is a possible D gene (6 bases). TRBV5-3 carries the ORF label, with uncertain function. With 2 bases removed from V and 14 bases from J, the gap between germline ends came to 25 bases. CDR3 size: 15 residues. The CDR3 bases are TGTGCCAGAAGCTTACTACCGGGAGACATCCCTAACAGATACTTC. This sequence encodes CARSLLPGDIPNRYF.

The V call is TRBV7-3, the J call TRBJ2-1; 14 nucleotides line up with TRBD2. The germline CDR1 and CDR2 sequences are SGHTA and FQGTGA. The CDR3 extends over 17 amino acids. V shed 4 bases, J shed 3 bases, and the junction held 5 bases outside the gene matches. Here the CDR3 reads CASSSTSGRAGYNEQFF. The CDR3 DNA follows: TGTGCCAGCAGCTCGACTAGCGGGAGGGCCGGCTACAATGAGCAGTTCTTC.

The rearrangement uses TRBV27 and TRBJ2-1, with a weak D call TRBD2 (6 bases). This CDR3 has 16 residues. V was clipped by 5 bases and J by 3 bases, with 17 bases between them. CDR1 and CDR2 from the germline V gene are MNHEY and SMNVEV (reference sequence). CDR3 region: CASSPIRERVYNEQFF. Here the CDR3 DNA reads TGTGCCAGCAGTCCAATACGGGAGAGGGTCTACAATGAGCAGTTCTTC.

V gene TRBV29-1 combines with J gene TRBJ2-7, with 12 nucleotides matching TRBD2. The CDR3 sequence is 13 residues long. Germline CDR1 SQVTM, CDR2 ANQGSEA. Losses at the gene ends were 7 bases for V and 3 bases for J; bases not matched to a gene: 4. CDR3 in DNA: TGCAGCGCATCGACTAGCGGGGGCTACGAGCAGTACTTC. Its protein product is CSASTSGGYEQYF.

CDR3 nucleotide sequence: TGTGCCAGCAGTTCCCGGACACCAACCTACGAGCAGTACTTC. Translation gives CASSSRTPTYEQYF. The rearrangement links TRBV28 to TRBJ2-7, with D tentatively TRBD1 (5 bases). Germline V gene data show CDR1 as MDHEN and CDR2 as SYDVKM. This CDR3 is 14 amino acids long. V dropped 4 bases and J dropped 2 bases, with 12 bases sitting between them.

In regard to this clone: Different DNA sequences within this sample yield the same CDR3. The J gene is TRBJ2-1, the V gene TRBV29-1; D not certain. Germline V gene data show CDR1 as SQVTM and CDR2 as ANQGSEA. The CDR3 length is 10 residues. The V end was cut by 6 bases, the J end by 4 bases, with 4 bases between. CDR3 loop: CSVVYNEQFF. CDR3 bases: TGCAGCGTAGTGTACAATGAGCAGTTCTTC.

The V and J genes are TRBV14 and TRBJ2-7; the match to TRBD2 covers 13 bases. CDR3 length equals 16 residues. V shed 1 base, J shed 3 bases, and the junction held 3 bases outside the gene matches. The V gene's germline CDR1 is SGHDN and CDR2 FVKESK. The CDR3 DNA follows: TGTGCCAGCAGCCAAGGAACTAGCGGGAGGGACTACGAGCAGTACTTC. It encodes CASSQGTSGRDYEQYF.

The chain is built from TRBV7-9 and TRBJ1-1; tentative D call: TRBD1 (5 bases). CDR1 and CDR2 from the germline V gene are SEHNR and FQNEAQ (reference sequence). Trimming removed 1 base at V and 3 bases at J, with 9 bases between. There are 14 residues in the CDR3. The CDR3 here is CASSLVRGHTEAFF. The CDR3 nucleotides are TGTGCCAGCAGCTTAGTTAGGGGTCACACTGAAGCTTTCTTT.

The DNA of the CDR3 is TGCGCCAGCAGCCAAGATCAGGGGGAGAACACTGAAGCTTTCTTT. It codes for CASSQDQGENTEAFF. J is TRBJ1-1 and V is TRBV4-1; 7 bases are a match to TRBD1. The CDR3 is 15 amino acids. Germline-derived CDR1 and CDR2 are MGHRA and YSYEKL. The J segment lost 1 base and the V segment lost 0 bases, leaving 2 bases of the junction unmatched.

V usage is TRBV27 and J usage is TRBJ1-2, with 7 bases fitting TRBD1. There are 14 residues in the CDR3. The junction had 4 bases not matched to a gene; V was cut back by 0 bases and J by 6 bases. CDR1 and CDR2 (germline): MNHEY, SMNVEV (reference sequence). Here the CDR3 DNA reads TGTGCCAGCAGTTTATCGGGACAGTCCGATGGCTACACCTTC. Protein product: CASSLSGQSDGYTF.

V is TRBV10-3 and J is TRBJ1-4; D is undetermined. This CDR3 contains 13 residues. In germline, CDR1 is ENHRY, CDR2 SYGVKD. V lost 10 bases to trimming and J lost 6 bases, with 15 bases between them. DNA of the CDR3: TGTGCCAGCCGCCCAGAGAATTATGAAAAACTGTTTTTT. The encoded protein is CASRPENYEKLFF.

The chain joins TRBV27 to TRBJ2-7; 12 bases match TRBD2. The CDR3 sequence is 15 residues long. Germline V gene lookup returns CDR1 MNHEY and CDR2 SMNVEV (reference sequence). The V and J ends lost 6 bases and 1 base, in that order; junction bases with no gene match: 4. CDR3 nucleotide sequence: TGTGCCAGCAGAATGGGACTAGCGGGTTCCTACGAGCAGTACTTC. Translated, it gives CASRMGLAGSYEQYF.

The J gene is TRBJ2-2, the V gene TRBV9; D is ambiguous. Deletions cut 1 base from V and 6 bases from J, with 10 bases between. The CDR3 contains 14 residues. Looked up from germline, CDR1 is SGDLS and CDR2 is YYNGEE. In DNA, the CDR3 is TGTGCCAGCAGCGTACGGAGTCCCGCCGGGGAGCTGTTTTTT. Translated: CASSVRSPAGELFF.